Given below is one T cell receptor beta chain in context. This sample is part of a study of tumor-infiltrating lymphocytes in primary liver carcinoma. Study-wide context: The study enrolled male and female patients aged 30 to 69 years.

This CDR3 is built from 13 residues. V shed 10 bases and J shed 10 bases, with 20 bases lying between them. Researchers generated TCR beta cDNA from approximately 520 ng of total RNA, relying on a constant-region primer. Slightly modified ARM-PCR served as the procedure for the TCR beta libraries. These libraries came from three rounds of nested multiplex PCR. TRBV1-TRBV30 forward primers paired with a C-beta reverse primer drove the first two PCR rounds, 10 cycles each. TCRdb called the multiplex PCR reads again in MiXCR, with one record for every CDR3 protein. The sample lists tens of thousands of distinct CDR3 sequences, approximately 70% occurring once. DNA and RNA were both co-extracted from 20-30 mg of bulk tissue that had not been sorted.

The V call is TRBV12-3 or TRBV12-4, the J call TRBJ1-5, with D unclear. The sample was liver tumor tissue from sampling region 1. Sample subset: tumor region T1, superior pole. The TCR was taken from a man in his forties with primary liver carcinoma and hepatitis B virus infection. The CDR3 DNA follows: TGTGCCAACATTTTAGTAAGTGTTCAACCCCAGCATTTT. It translates to CANILVSVQPQHF.